This T cell receptor beta chain was found in a study of blood T cell repertoires in COVID-19. In the study overall: The samples span acute and convalescent COVID-19 from the United States, Italy and Spain. T cells, B-cell-depleted T cells, or PBMCs supplied cDNA or gDNA.

The CDR3 is 15 amino acids. The V gene end was trimmed by 7 bases and the J gene end by 2 bases; junction bases not matched to a gene: 11. From germline, CDR1 is ENHRY and CDR2 SYGVKD. Authors' analysis steps: Reference gene primers were amplified, and this amplification served to estimate nucleated cell counts. Libraries were prepared by immunoSEQ multiplex PCR; TCRdb keeps only in-frame clonotypes and omits some of them. Clone size and V and J calls were adopted from that table, with D and trimming inferred from the DNA. The sample records under 250,000 clones, around 83% being singletons. The origin of this receptor is a man aged 30 to 45 who had recovered from COVID-19. Sequencing input: peripheral blood. This rearrangement joins TRBV10-3 to TRBJ2-7; TRBD2 aligns across 7 bases. The CDR3 loop is CAIKSQPAGTYEQYF. In DNA form, the CDR3 reads TGTGCCATCAAGTCGCAGCCAGCGGGAACCTACGAGCAGTACTTC.